Included here is one T cell receptor (beta chain) sequence, with context. Uncontrolled infections, pregnancy, lactation or other autoimmune diseases led to patient exclusion. V was trimmed by 4 bases and J by 2 bases, leaving 15 bases between them. This CDR3 comprises 15 residues. Per germline, CDR1 SEHNR and CDR2 FQNEAQ (reference sequence). This specimen belongs to a study of Graves' ophthalmopathy and Graves' hyperthyroidism. The sequenced template was RNA, covering the TCR beta CDR3 region. HTBI primers were employed in first-round RT-PCR, then a second-round multiplex PCR followed. TCRdb re-analysed the multiplex PCR reads in MiXCR, keeping a single row per CDR3 protein. This sample yields 170,000 or so distinct CDR3 sequences, of which 37% are seen a single time; approximately 5.5% belongs to the top ten.

This clonotype was sampled from a woman in her thirties or forties with Graves' ophthalmopathy. V is TRBV7-9 and J is TRBJ2-7; D remains ambiguous. The material sequenced was peripheral blood. In nucleotides, the CDR3 is TGTGCCAGCAGCTATGTTGGGTCGGCGGCCTACGAGCAGTACTTC. Translation: CASSYVGSAAYEQYF.